A single sample is the source of the 7 T cell receptor beta chains below, sequenced in a study of OX40 agonist ivuxolimab in advanced cancers. This table comes from immunoSEQ multiplex PCR, and its TCRdb copy is limited to in-frame clones, with some not included. Among more than 60,000 clones listed, around 80% were seen once. This specimen was CD4+ or CD8+ T cells sorted from blood, taken in a trial of the OX40 agonist ivuxolimab. Receptors were obtained from an adult with an advanced solid tumor such as melanoma, head and neck, liver or kidney cancer.

The chain uses TRBV5-4 and TRBJ2-2, with a possible D match to TRBD1 (6 bases). Germline V gene sequence: CDR1 SGHNT, CDR2 YYREEE (reference sequence). The CDR3 contains 16 residues. V lost 2 bases and J 0 bases, leaving 11 bases between the germline ends. CDR3 nucleotides: TGTGCCAGCAGCTTAAACCCAGGGGCGAACACCGGGGAGCTGTTTTTT. The encoded protein is CASSLNPGANTGELFF.

V usage is TRBV6-5 and J usage is TRBJ1-2; perhaps TRBD1 as D (6 bases). V dropped 0 bases and J dropped 5 bases, with 13 bases sitting between them. The CDR3 is 15 amino acids. Per germline, CDR1 MNHEY and CDR2 SVGAGI. The CDR3 loop reads CASSYSSGAQYGYTF. For the CDR3, the DNA is TGTGCCAGCAGTTACTCGTCGGGGGCGCAGTATGGCTACACCTTC.

This chain links TRBV19 with TRBJ2-3, with unresolved D. V lost 3 bases and J 6 bases, leaving 10 bases between the germline ends. From germline, CDR1 is LNHDA and CDR2 SQIVND (reference sequence). This CDR3 is built from 13 residues. The CDR3 sequence is CASSILPADTQYF. CDR3 coding DNA: TGTGCCAGTAGTATTCTGCCGGCGGATACGCAGTATTTT.

This clone has more than one count but fewer than ten. The genes are TRBV2 and TRBJ1-6; D unclear. Between the trimmed V and J ends, which lost 10 bases and 2 bases, there was a span of 9 bases. The V gene's germline CDR1 is SNHLY and CDR2 FYNNEI. The CDR3 has 13 residues. CDR3 sequence reads: CATKMAYNSPLHF. The CDR3 DNA reads as TGTGCCACCAAGATGGCCTATAATTCACCCCTCCACTTT. Full variable domain (rest looked up from reference TRBV2 and TRBJ1-6): EPEVTQTPSHQVTQMGQEVILRCVPISNHLYFYWYRQILGQKVEFLVSFYNNEISEKSEIFDDQFSVERPDGSNFTLKIRSTKLEDSAMYFCATKMAYNSPLHFGNGTRLTVT.

This chain joins TRBV9 and TRBJ2-2, with a weak D call TRBD1 (5 bases). CDR1 and CDR2 (germline): SGDLS, YYNGEE. The CDR3 totals 14 residues. Deletions cut 3 bases from V and 7 bases from J, with 13 bases between. The CDR3 is CASSGQGYIGELFF. Written as DNA, the CDR3 is TGTGCCAGCAGCGGTCAGGGCTACATCGGGGAGCTGTTTTTT.

A few counts support this clone. V and J are TRBV5-4 and TRBJ2-3; 12 nucleotides agree with TRBD1. CDR3 length: 17 amino acids. J gave up 5 bases and V 0 bases, and 7 bases lay outside the gene matches. The germline gives CDR1 SGHNT, CDR2 YYREEE (reference sequence). CDR3 sequence: CASSLARDRGREDTQYF. The CDR3, as DNA: TGTGCCAGCAGCTTGGCCAGGGACAGGGGGCGAGAAGATACGCAGTATTTT.

V and J are TRBV5-1 and TRBJ2-5; TRBD2 matches at 8 bases. Germline V gene sequence: CDR1 SGHRS, CDR2 YFSETQ. Trimming at V came to 5 bases and at J to 5 bases, leaving 8 bases not matched to a gene. The CDR3 is 14 amino acids. The DNA of the CDR3 is TGCGCCAGCAGGGACAGCGGGAGTCGGGAGACCCAGTACTTC. Protein: CASRDSGSRETQYF.